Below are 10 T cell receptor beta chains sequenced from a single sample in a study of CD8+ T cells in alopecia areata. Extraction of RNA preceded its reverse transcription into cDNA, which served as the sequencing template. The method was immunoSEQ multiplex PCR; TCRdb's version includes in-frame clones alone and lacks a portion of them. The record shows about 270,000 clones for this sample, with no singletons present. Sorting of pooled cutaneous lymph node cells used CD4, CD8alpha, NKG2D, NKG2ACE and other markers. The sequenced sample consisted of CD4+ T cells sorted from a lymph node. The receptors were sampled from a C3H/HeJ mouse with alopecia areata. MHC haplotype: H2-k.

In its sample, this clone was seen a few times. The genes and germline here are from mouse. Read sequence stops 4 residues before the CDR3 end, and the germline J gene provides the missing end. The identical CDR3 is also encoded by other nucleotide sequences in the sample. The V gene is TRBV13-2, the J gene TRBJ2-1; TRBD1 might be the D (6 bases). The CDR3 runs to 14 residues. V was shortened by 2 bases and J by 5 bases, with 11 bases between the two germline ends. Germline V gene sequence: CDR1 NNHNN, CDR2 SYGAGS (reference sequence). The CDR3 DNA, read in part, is TGTGCCAGCGGTGACAGGGGAGGAGATGCT. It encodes CASGDRGGDA. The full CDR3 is CASGDRGGDAEQFF.

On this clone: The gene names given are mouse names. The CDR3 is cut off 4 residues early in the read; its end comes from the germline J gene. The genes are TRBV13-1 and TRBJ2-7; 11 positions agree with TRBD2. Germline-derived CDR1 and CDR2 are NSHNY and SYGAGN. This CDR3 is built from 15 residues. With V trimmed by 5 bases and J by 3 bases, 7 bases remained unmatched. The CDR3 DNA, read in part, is TGTGCCAGCAGAGACGCCGGGACTGGGGGCTAT. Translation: CASRDAGTGGY. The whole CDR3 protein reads CASRDAGTGGYEQYF.

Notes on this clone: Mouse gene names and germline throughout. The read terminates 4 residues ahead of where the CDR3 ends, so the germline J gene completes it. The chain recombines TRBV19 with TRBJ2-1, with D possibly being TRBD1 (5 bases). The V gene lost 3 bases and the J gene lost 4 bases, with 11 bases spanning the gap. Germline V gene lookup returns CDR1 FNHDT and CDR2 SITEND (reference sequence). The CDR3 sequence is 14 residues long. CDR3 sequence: CASSTAGRYAEQFF. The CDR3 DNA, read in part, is TGTGCCAGCAGTACAGCAGGGAGGTATGCT.

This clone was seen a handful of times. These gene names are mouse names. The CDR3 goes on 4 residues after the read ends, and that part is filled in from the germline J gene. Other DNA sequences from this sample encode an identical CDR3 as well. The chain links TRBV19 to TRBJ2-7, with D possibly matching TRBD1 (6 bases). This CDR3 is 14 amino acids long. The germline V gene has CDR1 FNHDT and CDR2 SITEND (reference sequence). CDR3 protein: CASSPPGQTYEQYF. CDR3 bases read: TGTGCCAGCAGCCCCCCGGGACAAACATAT.

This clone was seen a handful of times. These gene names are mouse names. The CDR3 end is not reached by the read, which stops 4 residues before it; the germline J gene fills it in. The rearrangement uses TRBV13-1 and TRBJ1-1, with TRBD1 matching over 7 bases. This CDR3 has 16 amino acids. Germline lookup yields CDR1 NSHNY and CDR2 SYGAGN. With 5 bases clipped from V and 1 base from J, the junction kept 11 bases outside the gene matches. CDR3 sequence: CASRRQGGGKNTEVFF. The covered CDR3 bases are TGTGCCAGCAGACGACAGGGAGGGGGAAAAAACACA.

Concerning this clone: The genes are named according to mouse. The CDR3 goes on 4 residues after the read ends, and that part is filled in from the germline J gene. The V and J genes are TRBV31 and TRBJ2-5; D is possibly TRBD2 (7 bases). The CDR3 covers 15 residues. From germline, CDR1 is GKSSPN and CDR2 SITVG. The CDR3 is CAWSLGGERVDTQYF. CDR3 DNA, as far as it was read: TGTGCCTGGAGTCTAGGGGGGGAAAGGGTGGAC.

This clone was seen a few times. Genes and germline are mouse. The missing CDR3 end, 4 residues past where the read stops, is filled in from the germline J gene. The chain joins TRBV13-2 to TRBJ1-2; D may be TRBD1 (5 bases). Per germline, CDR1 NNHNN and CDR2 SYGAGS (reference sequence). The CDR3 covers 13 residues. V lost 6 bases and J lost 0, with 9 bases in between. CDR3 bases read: TGTGCCAGCGCGACAGACTCAAACTCC. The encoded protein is CASATDSNS. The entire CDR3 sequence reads CASATDSNSDYTF.

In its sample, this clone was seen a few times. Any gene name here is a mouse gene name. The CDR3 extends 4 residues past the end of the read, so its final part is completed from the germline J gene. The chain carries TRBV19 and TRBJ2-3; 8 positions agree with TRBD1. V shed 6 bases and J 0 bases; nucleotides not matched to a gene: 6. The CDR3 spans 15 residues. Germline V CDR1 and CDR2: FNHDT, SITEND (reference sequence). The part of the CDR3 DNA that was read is TGTGCCAGCATCCCGGGACAGGATAGTGCAGAA. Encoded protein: CASIPGQDSAE. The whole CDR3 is CASIPGQDSAETLYF.

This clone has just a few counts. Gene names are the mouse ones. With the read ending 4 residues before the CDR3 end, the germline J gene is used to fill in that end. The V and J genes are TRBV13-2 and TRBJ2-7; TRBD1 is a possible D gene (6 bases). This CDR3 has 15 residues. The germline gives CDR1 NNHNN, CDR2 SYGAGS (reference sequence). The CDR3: CASGDAKGGPYEQYF. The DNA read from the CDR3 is TGTGCCAGCGGTGATGCAAAAGGGGGTCCGTAT.

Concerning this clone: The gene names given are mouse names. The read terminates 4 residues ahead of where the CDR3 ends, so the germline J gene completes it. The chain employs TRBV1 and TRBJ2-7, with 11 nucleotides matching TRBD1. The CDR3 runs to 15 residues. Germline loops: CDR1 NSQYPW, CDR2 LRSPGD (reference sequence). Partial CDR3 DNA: TGCACCTGCAGTGCAGATGGGACAGGGGGTGAT. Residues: CTCSADGTGGD. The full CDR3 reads CTCSADGTGGDEQYF.